These 13 T cell receptor beta chains came from one sample sequenced in a study of response to subunit inactivated influenza vaccine. TCRdb called the RT-PCR reads again in MiXCR, with one record for every CDR3 protein. The sample comprises around 850,000 distinct CDR3 sequences, under 20% of which are singletons, and about a tenth rests with the top ten. The input for sequencing was PBMCs from blood, taken 4 to 6 days after vaccination. These receptors were taken from a man aged 50 to 60 who received an inactivated influenza vaccine.

This clonotype was detected only a few times. The V call is TRBV20-1, the J call TRBJ2-7, with 8 positions matching TRBD2. Germline-derived CDR1 and CDR2 are DFQATT and SNEGSKA (reference sequence). J lost 4 bases, V lost 1 base, and 9 bases had no gene match. The CDR3 covers 15 residues. The CDR3 spells CSARVPGLAHYEQYF. In nucleotides, the CDR3 is TGCAGTGCTAGAGTCCCCGGACTAGCACATTACGAGCAGTACTTC.

V gene TRBV6-1 combines with J gene TRBJ2-2; the match to TRBD1 covers 9 bases. Trimming at V came to 6 bases and at J to 3 bases, leaving 8 bases not matched to a gene. This CDR3 contains 16 residues. CDR1 is MNHNS and CDR2 is SASEGT in the germline V gene. The CDR3 loop reads CASRPPGTGYTGELFF. In nucleotides, the CDR3 is TGTGCCAGCAGGCCCCCCGGGACAGGGTACACCGGGGAGCTGTTTTTT.

This clonotype showed up just a few times. The chain has TRBV5-1 and TRBJ2-1; TRBD1 aligns across 7 bases. The CDR3 is 16 amino acids. Unmatched junction bases numbered 7, after V lost 4 bases and J lost 0 bases. The germline CDR1 and CDR2 sequences are SGHRS and YFSETQ. In DNA, the CDR3 is TGCGCCAGCAGCCCAACGGGACAGAGCTCCTACAATGAGCAGTTCTTC. As protein: CASSPTGQSSYNEQFF.

This clonotype was counted many times. The chain combines TRBV20-1 with TRBJ2-7; D uncertain. Trimming cost V 6 bases and J 3 bases, with 6 bases left between them. Germline CDR1 is DFQATT and CDR2 is SNEGSKA (reference sequence). CDR3 length: 10 residues. DNA of the CDR3: TGCAGTGCCAGCAACTACGAGCAGTACTTC. Translating it yields CSASNYEQYF.

This chain links TRBV5-6 with TRBJ2-7; D is possibly TRBD1 or TRBD2 (5 bases each). V was shortened by 0 bases and J by 2 bases, with 12 bases between the two germline ends. Germline assignment: CDR1 SGHDT and CDR2 YYEEEE. This CDR3 is built from 15 residues. The DNA of the CDR3 is TGTGCCAGCAGCTTGGCGGGGCTGGGGGCCTACGAGCAGTACTTC. It translates to CASSLAGLGAYEQYF.

The CDR3 loop reads CASSLEQGGSYNEQFF. The CDR3 nucleotides are TGTGCCAGCAGCCTCGAACAGGGGGGCTCCTACAATGAGCAGTTCTTC. The chain links TRBV5-5 to TRBJ2-1; 8 bases map to TRBD1. The CDR3 is 16 residues long. Germline V gene data show CDR1 as SGHKS and CDR2 as YYEKEE (reference sequence). V gave up 4 bases and J gave up 0 bases; unmatched junction bases: 6.

The J gene is TRBJ1-1, the V gene TRBV20-1; D may be TRBD1 (5 bases). CDR1 and CDR2 from the germline V gene are DFQATT and SNEGSKA (reference sequence). With 3 bases removed from V and 5 bases from J, the gap between germline ends came to 13 bases. This CDR3 comprises 13 residues. This chain's CDR3 is CSARGGGLTEAFF. The CDR3 DNA follows: TGCAGTGCTAGGGGGGGAGGATTGACTGAAGCTTTCTTT.

There are a few counts of this clonotype. The chain links TRBV6-2 or TRBV6-3 to TRBJ2-1, with 8 bases identical to TRBD2. V shed 2 bases, J shed 4 bases, and the junction held 7 bases outside the gene matches. CDR1 MNHEY and CDR2 SVGEGT come from the germline V gene. This CDR3 spans 16 amino acids. This chain's CDR3 is CASSYAGGRTYNEQFF. The CDR3 region has the DNA TGTGCCAGCAGTTACGCGGGCGGGAGGACATACAATGAGCAGTTCTTC.

This clonotype was observed a few times. The rearrangement links TRBV28 to TRBJ1-1, with unresolved D. With 1 base removed from V and 3 bases from J, the gap between germline ends came to 12 bases. Germline lookup yields CDR1 MDHEN and CDR2 SYDVKM. The CDR3 extends over 15 amino acids. The CDR3 coding sequence is TGTGCCAGCAGTTTATCACCCCGGCGCGACACTGAAGCTTTCTTT. Encoded protein: CASSLSPRRDTEAFF.

The chain is built from TRBV7-9 and TRBJ2-5; 8 bases agree with TRBD1. The germline CDR1 and CDR2 sequences are SEHNR and FQNEAQ (reference sequence). With V trimmed by 4 bases and J by 2 bases, 6 bases remained unmatched. The CDR3 has 15 residues. The CDR3 nucleotides are TGTGCCAGCAGCTCCCGGGACAGGCGGCAAGAGACCCAGTACTTC. Encoded protein: CASSSRDRRQETQYF.

The chain couples TRBV11-2 to TRBJ2-3, with TRBD1 as a possible D gene (5 bases). CDR3 length: 16 amino acids. Trimming took 1 base from V and 1 from J, leaving 12 bases between them. In germline, CDR1 is SGHAT, CDR2 FQNNGV. The CDR3 DNA follows: TGTGCCAGCAGCTTAGCTGGCAGGGTGGGCACAGATACGCAGTATTTT. It specifies CASSLAGRVGTDTQYF.

This clonotype was seen more than once but under ten times. V is TRBV11-2 and J is TRBJ2-1; 8 positions agree with TRBD2. The CDR3 extends over 18 amino acids. The trim removed 4 bases at V and 0 bases at J, leaving 11 bases unmatched. Per germline, CDR1 SGHAT and CDR2 FQNNGV. The DNA of the CDR3 is TGTGCCAGCAGCTACCACTTTAGCGGGATGAGCTCCTACAATGAGCAGTTCTTC. It is translated as CASSYHFSGMSSYNEQFF. The whole variable domain, remainder taken from reference TRBV11-2 and TRBJ2-1, is EAGVAQSPRYKIIEKRQSVAFWCNPISGHATLYWYQQILGQGPKLLIQFQNNGVVDDSQLPKDRFSAERLKGVDSTLKIQPAKLEDSAVYLCASSYHFSGMSSYNEQFFGPGTRLTVL.

The table lists this clonotype with a few counts. The chain joins TRBV6-5 to TRBJ2-1; 11 bases map to TRBD2. The germline CDR1 and CDR2 sequences are MNHEY and SVGAGI. V was clipped by 4 bases and J by 6 bases; unmatched bases: 8. The CDR3 consists of 16 residues. This CDR3 is CASSSVAGGPSNEQFF. The CDR3 DNA is TGTGCCAGCAGTTCAGTAGCGGGAGGGCCCAGCAATGAGCAGTTCTTC.